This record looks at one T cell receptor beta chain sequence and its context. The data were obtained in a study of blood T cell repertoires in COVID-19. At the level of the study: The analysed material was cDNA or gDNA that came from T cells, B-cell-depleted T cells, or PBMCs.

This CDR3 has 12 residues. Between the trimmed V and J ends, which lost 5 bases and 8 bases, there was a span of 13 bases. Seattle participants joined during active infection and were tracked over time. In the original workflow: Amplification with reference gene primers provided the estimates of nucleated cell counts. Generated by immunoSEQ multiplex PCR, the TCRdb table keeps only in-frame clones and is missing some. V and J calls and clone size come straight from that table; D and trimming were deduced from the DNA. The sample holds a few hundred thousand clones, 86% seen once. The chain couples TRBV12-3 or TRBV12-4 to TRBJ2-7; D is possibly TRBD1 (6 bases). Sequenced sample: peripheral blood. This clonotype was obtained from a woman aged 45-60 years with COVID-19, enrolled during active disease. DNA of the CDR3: TGTGCCAGCAGTCCCGGGACACCCAAGCAGTACGTC. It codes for CASSPGTPKQYV.